This T cell receptor (beta chain) was retrieved from a study of CDR3 diversity in severe acne. The V end was cut by 2 bases, the J end by 0 bases, with 8 bases between. This CDR3 is built from 15 residues. Via MiXCR, TCRdb re-called the PCR reads, giving one row per CDR3 protein. The table lists about 98,000 distinct CDR3 sequences, roughly half of them singletons. This clonotype appeared many times. This TCR derives from a male donor with acne. The chain is built from TRBV12-3 or TRBV12-4 and TRBJ2-1, with D perhaps TRBD1 (6 bases). The sample was blood. CDR3 region: CASSLSGDSYNEQFF. CDR3 nucleotide sequence: TGTGCCAGCAGTTTATCAGGGGACTCCTACAATGAGCAGTTCTTC.